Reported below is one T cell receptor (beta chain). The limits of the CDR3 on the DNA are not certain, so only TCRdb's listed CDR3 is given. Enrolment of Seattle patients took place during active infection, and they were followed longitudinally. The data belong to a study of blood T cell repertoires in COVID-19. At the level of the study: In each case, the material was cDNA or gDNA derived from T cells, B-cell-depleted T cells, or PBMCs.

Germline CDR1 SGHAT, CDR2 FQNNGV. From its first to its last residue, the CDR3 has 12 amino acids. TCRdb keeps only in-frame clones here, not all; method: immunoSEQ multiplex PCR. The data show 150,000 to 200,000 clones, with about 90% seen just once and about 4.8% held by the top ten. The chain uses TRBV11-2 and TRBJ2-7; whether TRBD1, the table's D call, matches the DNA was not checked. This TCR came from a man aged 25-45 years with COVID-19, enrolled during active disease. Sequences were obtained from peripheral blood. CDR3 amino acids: CASSLVGTGINF.